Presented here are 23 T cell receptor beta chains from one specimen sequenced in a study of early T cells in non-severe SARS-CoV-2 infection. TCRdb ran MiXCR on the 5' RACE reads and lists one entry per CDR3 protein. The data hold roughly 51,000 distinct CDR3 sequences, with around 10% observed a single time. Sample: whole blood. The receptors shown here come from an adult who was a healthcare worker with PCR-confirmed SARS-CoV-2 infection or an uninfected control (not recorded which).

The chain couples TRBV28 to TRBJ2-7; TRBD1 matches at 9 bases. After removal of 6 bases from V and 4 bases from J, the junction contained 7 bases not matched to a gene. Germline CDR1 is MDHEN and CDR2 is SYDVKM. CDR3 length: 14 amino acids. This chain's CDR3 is CASRMDRGRYEQYF. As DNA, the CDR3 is TGTGCCAGCAGAATGGACAGGGGTAGGTACGAGCAGTACTTC. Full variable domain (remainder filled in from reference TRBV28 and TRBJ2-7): DVKVTQSSRYLVKRTGEKVFLECVQDMDHENMFWYRQDPGLGLRLIYFSYDVKMKEKGDIPEGYSVSREKKERFSLILESASTNQTSMYLCASRMDRGRYEQYFGPGTRLTVT.

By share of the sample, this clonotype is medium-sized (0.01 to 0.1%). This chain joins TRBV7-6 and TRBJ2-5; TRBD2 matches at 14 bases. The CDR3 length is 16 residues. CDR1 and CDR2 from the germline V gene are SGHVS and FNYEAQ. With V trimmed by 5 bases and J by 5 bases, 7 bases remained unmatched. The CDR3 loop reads CASSHRLAGGVETQYF. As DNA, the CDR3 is TGTGCCAGCAGCCACCGACTAGCGGGGGGGGTGGAGACCCAGTACTTC. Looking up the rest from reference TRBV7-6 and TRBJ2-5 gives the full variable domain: GAGVSQSPRYKVTKRGQDVALRCDPISGHVSLYWYRQALGQGPEFLTYFNYEAQQDKSGLPNDRFSAERPEGSISTLTIQRTEQRDSAMYRCASSHRLAGGVETQYFGPGTRLLVL.

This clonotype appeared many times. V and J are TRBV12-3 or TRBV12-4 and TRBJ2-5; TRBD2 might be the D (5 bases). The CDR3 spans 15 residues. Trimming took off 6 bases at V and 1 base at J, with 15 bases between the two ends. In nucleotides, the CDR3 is TGTGCCAGCAGGCCCACCAACAGCGGCCAAGAGACCCAGTACTTC. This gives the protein CASRPTNSGQETQYF.

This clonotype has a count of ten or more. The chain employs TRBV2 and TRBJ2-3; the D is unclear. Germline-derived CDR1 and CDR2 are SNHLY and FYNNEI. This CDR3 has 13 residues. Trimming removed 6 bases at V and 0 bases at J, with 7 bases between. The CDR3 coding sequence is TGTGCCAGCAGACTTGACAGCACAGATACGCAGTATTTT. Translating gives CASRLDSTDTQYF.

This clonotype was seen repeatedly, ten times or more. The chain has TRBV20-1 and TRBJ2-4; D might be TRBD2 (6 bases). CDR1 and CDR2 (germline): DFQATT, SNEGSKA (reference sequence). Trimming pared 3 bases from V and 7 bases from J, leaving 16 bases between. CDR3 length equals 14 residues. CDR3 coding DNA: TGCAGTGCTAGGGACCGGGGGAGAGAGAACATTCAGTACTTC. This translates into CSARDRGRENIQYF.

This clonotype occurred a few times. The CDR3 loop reads CASSSGTEGDRTQYF. CDR3 DNA sequence: TGTGCCAGCAGCTCCGGAACCGAGGGAGATCGTACGCAGTATTTT. The chain joins TRBV7-9 to TRBJ2-3, with D perhaps TRBD2 (5 bases). This CDR3 spans 15 amino acids. The V end lost 4 bases, the J end lost 8 bases, and 19 bases lay between the germline ends. Germline-derived CDR1 and CDR2 are SEHNR and FQNEAQ (reference sequence).

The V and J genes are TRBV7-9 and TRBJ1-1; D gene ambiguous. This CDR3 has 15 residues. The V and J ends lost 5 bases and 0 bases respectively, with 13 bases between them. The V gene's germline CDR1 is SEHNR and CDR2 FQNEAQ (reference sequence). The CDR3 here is CASSPRTVLNTEAFF. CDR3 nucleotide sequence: TGTGCCAGCAGCCCCCGAACTGTTCTGAACACTGAAGCTTTCTTT.

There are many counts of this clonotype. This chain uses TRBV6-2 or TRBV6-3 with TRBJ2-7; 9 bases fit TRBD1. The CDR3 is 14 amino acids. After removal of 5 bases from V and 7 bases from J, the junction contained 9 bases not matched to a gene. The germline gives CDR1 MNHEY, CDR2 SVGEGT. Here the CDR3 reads CASSPSGQGKEQYF. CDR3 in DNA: TGTGCCAGCAGTCCTTCGGGACAGGGCAAAGAGCAGTACTTC.

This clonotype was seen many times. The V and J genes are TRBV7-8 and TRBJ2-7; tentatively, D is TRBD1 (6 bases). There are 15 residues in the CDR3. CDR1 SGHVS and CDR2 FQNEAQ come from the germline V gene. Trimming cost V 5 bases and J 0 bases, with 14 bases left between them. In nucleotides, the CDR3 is TGTGCCAGCAGCCCCCGGACAGTAAGCTCCTACGAGCAGTACTTC. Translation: CASSPRTVSSYEQYF. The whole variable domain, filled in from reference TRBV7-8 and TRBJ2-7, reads GAGVSQSPRYKVAKRGQDVALRCDPISGHVSLFWYQQALGQGPEFLTYFQNEAQLDKSGLPSDRFFAERPEGSVSTLKIQRTQQEDSAVYLCASSPRTVSSYEQYFGPGTRLTVT.

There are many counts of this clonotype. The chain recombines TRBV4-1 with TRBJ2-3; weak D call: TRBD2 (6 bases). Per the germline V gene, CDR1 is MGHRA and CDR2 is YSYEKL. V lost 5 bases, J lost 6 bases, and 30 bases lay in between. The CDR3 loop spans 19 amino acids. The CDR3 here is CASSTRASGGGIGGDTQYF. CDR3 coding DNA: TGCGCCAGCAGCACTCGGGCAAGCGGAGGAGGGATTGGGGGGGATACGCAGTATTTT.

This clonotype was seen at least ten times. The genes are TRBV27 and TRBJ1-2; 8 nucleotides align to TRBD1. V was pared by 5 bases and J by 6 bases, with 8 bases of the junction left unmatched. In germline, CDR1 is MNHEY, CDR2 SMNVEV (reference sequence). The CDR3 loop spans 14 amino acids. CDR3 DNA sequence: TGTGCCAGCAGTCCCAGGACAGGGAGAAATGGCTACACCTTC. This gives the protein CASSPRTGRNGYTF.

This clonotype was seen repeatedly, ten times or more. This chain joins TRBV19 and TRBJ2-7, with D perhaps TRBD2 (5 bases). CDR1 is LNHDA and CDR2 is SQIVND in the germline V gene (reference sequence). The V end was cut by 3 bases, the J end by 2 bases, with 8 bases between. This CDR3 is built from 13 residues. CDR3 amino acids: CASSIGITYEQYF. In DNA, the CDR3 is TGTGCCAGTAGTATCGGGATTACCTACGAGCAGTACTTC.

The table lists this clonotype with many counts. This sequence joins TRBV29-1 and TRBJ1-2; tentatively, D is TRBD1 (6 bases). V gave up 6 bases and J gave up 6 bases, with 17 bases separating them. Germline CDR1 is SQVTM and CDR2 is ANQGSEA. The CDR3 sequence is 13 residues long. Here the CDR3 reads CSVRTGSRDGYTF. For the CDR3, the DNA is TGCAGCGTCCGTACAGGGTCTAGGGATGGCTACACCTTC. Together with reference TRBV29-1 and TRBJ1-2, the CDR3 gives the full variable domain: SAVISQKPSRDICQRGTSLTIQCQVDSQVTMMFWYRQQPGQSLTLIATANQGSEATYESGFVIDKFPISRPNLTFSTLTVSNMSPEDSSIYLCSVRTGSRDGYTFGSGTRLTVV.

Here the CDR3 reads CATSRDPATGELFF. In nucleotides, the CDR3 is TGTGCCACCAGCAGAGATCCGGCCACCGGGGAGCTGTTTTTT. The V gene is TRBV15, the J gene TRBJ2-2; the D is unclear. The CDR3 sequence is 14 residues long. CDR1 LNHNV and CDR2 YYDKDF come from the germline V gene (reference sequence). V was shortened by 0 bases and J by 4 bases, with 6 bases between the two germline ends.

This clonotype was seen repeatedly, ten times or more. The CDR3 is CAWSSAGSAFF. The CDR3 DNA follows: TGTGCCTGGAGTTCGGCGGGAAGCGCTTTCTTT. The chain joins TRBV30 to TRBJ1-1; D not resolved. Germline V gene data show CDR1 as GTSNPN and CDR2 as SVGIG (reference sequence). CDR3 size: 11 residues. V was cut by 2 bases and J by 11 bases, with 12 bases left in between.

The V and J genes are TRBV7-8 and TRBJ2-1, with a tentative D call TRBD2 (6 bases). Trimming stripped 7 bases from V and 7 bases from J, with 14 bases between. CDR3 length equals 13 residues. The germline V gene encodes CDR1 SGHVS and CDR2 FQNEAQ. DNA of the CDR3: TGTGCCAGCAACCAAGTAGCGGAAAATGAGCAGTTCTTC. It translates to CASNQVAENEQFF.

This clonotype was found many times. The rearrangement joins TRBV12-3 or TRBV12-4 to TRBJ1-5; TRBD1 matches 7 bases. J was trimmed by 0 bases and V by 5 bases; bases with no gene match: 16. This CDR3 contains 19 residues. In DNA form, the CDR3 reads TGTGCCAGCAGTCGCGGCAGTCTACAGGGGTTGTATAGCAATCAGCCCCAGCATTTT. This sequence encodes CASSRGSLQGLYSNQPQHF.

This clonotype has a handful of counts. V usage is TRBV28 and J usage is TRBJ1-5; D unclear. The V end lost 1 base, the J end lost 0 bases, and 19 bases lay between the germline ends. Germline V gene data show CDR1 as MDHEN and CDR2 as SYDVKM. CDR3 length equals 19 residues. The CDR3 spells CASSLYIRPVRNSNQPQHF. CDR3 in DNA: TGTGCCAGCAGTTTATATATTCGGCCAGTACGTAATAGCAATCAGCCCCAGCATTTT.

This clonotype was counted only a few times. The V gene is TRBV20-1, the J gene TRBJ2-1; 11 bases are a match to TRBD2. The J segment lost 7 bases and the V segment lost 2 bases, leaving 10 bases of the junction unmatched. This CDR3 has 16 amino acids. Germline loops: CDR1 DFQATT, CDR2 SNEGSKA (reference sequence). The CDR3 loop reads CSARNRLAGTWNEQFF. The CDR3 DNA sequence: TGCAGTGCTAGAAATCGACTAGCGGGAACTTGGAATGAGCAGTTCTTC.

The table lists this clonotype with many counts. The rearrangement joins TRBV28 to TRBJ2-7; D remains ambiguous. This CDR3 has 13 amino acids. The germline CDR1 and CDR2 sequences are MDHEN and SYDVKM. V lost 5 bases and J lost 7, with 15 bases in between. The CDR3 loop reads CASSPRNRREQYF. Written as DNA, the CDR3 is TGTGCCAGCAGTCCCCGGAACCGACGGGAGCAGTACTTC.

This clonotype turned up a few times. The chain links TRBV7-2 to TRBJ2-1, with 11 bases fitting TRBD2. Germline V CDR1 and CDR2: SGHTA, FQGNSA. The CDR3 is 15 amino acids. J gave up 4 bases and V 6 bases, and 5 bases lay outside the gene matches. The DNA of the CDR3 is TGTGCCAGCAGGACGACTAGCGGGATATACAATGAGCAGTTCTTC. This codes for CASRTTSGIYNEQFF.

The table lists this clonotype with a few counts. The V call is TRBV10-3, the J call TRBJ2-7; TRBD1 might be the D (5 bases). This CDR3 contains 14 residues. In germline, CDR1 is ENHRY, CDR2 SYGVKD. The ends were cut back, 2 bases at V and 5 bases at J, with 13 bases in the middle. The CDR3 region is CAISEKGPPDEQYF. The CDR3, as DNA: TGTGCCATCAGTGAGAAGGGGCCCCCTGACGAGCAGTACTTC.

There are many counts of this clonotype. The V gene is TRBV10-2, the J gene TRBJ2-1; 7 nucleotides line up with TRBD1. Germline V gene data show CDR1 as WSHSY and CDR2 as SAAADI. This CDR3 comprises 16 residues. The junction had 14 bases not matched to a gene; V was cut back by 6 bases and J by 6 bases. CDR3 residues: CASRLQGQGVGNEQFF. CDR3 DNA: TGCGCCAGCAGACTTCAGGGCCAGGGGGTGGGCAATGAGCAGTTCTTC.